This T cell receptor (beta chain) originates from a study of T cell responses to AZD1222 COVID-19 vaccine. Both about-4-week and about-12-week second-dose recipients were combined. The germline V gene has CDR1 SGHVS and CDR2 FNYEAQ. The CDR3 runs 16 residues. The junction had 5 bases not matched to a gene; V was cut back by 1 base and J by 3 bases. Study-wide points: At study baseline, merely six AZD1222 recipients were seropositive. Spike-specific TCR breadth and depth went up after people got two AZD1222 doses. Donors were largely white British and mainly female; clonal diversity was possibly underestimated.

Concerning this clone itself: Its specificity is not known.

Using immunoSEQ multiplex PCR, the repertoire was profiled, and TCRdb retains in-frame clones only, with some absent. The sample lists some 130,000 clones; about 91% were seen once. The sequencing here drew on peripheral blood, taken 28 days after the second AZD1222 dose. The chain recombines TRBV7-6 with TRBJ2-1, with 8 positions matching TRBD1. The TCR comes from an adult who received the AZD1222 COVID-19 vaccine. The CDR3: CASSLGSGTGYNEQFF. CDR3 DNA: TGTGCCAGCAGCTTAGGCTCCGGGACAGGCTACAATGAGCAGTTCTTC.